Listed here are 9 T cell receptor beta chains from one sample, sequenced in a study of CD8 T cells in Susac syndrome (dated by TCRdb to between 2018 and 2020). Library preparation employed the immunoSEQ multiplex PCR assay. RNA was extracted with the RNeasy kit and roughly 0.45 to 1 ug was reverse transcribed using random hexamers. TCRdb trimmed public reads at Q25 via fastp, called clones via MiXCR and kept in-frame beta chains. Every CDR3 protein is listed once, alongside the most common genes and DNA of its rows. Counted in this sample were about 140,000 distinct CDR3 sequences; approximately 95% of them appeared once. The ten largest clones take up about 0.11% of the sample. Sequences were obtained from CD4+ T cells from PBMCs. The receptors here all came from a human donor with multiple sclerosis.

The chain carries TRBV29-1 and TRBJ2-7; D is perhaps TRBD2 (6 bases). V was cut by 4 bases and J by 0 bases, with 10 bases left in between. Per germline, CDR1 SQVTM and CDR2 ANQGSEA. The CDR3 consists of 13 residues. Here the CDR3 DNA reads TGCAGCGTTGGTTTAGCGGCCTCCTACGAGCAGTACTTC. It codes for CSVGLAASYEQYF.

This sequence joins TRBV24-1 and TRBJ2-3; 13 bases fit TRBD2. From germline, CDR1 is KGHDR and CDR2 SFDVKD. The length of the CDR3 is 19 residues. Germline trimming cut 0 bases from V and 0 bases from J; bases unmatched to any gene: 5. The CDR3 region is CATSDLSGTSGASTDTQYF. The CDR3 nucleotides are TGTGCCACCAGTGATTTGTCCGGGACTAGCGGGGCTAGCACAGATACGCAGTATTTT.

The CDR3 sequence: CASSSGTRSGEAFF. CDR3 coding DNA: TGTGCCAGCAGCTCCGGGACCAGAAGTGGTGAAGCTTTCTTT. V usage is TRBV3-1 and J usage is TRBJ1-1; D possibly corresponds to TRBD1 (5 bases). Trimming took off 5 bases at V and 7 bases at J, with 17 bases between the two ends. Germline V gives CDR1 LGHDT, CDR2 YNNKEL (reference sequence). This CDR3 is 14 amino acids long.

CDR3 nucleotides: TGCAGCGTTGATAGCCGGCAGGGTGGACAGTACTTC. Encoded protein: CSVDSRQGGQYF. The chain has TRBV29-1 and TRBJ2-7; a possible D gene is TRBD1 (5 bases). V was cut by 3 bases and J by 10 bases, with 16 bases left in between. The CDR3 contains 12 residues. Germline assignment: CDR1 SQVTM and CDR2 ANQGSEA.

V is TRBV29-1 and J is TRBJ2-3, with TRBD2 identical over 7 bases. This CDR3 has 14 residues. Germline values: CDR1 SQVTM, CDR2 ANQGSEA. Losses at the gene ends were 7 bases for V and 0 bases for J; bases not matched to a gene: 7. Written as DNA, the CDR3 is TGCAGCGGGGGCCTCGGGGGGAGCACAGATACGCAGTATTTT. Protein: CSGGLGGSTDTQYF.

V and J are TRBV7-9 and TRBJ1-2; 7 bases agree with TRBD1. V was clipped by 6 bases and J by 6 bases; unmatched bases: 7. There are 13 residues in the CDR3. Germline values: CDR1 SEHNR, CDR2 FQNEAQ (reference sequence). Here the CDR3 reads CASSWDSRDGYTF. The CDR3 DNA follows: TGTGCCAGCAGTTGGGACAGTCGGGATGGCTACACCTTC.

The gene calls are TRBV27 and TRBJ2-1, with no clear D. Germline lookup yields CDR1 MNHEY and CDR2 SMNVEV (reference sequence). Trimming shortened V by 5 bases and J by 7 bases, and 15 bases separated the two germline ends. The CDR3 has 14 residues. The CDR3 protein is CASSPPDWWNEQFF. The CDR3 DNA reads as TGTGCCAGCAGTCCCCCCGACTGGTGGAATGAGCAGTTCTTC.

This clonotype was seen a single time. The J gene is TRBJ2-1, the V gene TRBV29-1; D remains ambiguous. The germline V gene has CDR1 SQVTM and CDR2 ANQGSEA. This CDR3 has 14 amino acids. The V gene lost 4 bases and the J gene lost 4 bases, with 14 bases spanning the gap. For the CDR3, the DNA is TGCAGCGTTGTGACTCGTGCGAGGTACAATGAGCAGTTCTTC. It translates to CSVVTRARYNEQFF.

The V gene is TRBV7-2, the J gene TRBJ1-2, with 7 positions matching TRBD1. J gave up 8 bases and V 5 bases, and 14 bases lay outside the gene matches. The CDR3 consists of 15 residues. Germline CDR1 is SGHTA and CDR2 is FQGNSA. The CDR3, as DNA: TGTGCCAGCAGCCCGTCAGGGGGTACGGTAAAGGGCTACACCTTC. Translation gives CASSPSGGTVKGYTF.